Listed here are 26 T cell receptor beta chains from one sample, sequenced in a study of early T cells in non-severe SARS-CoV-2 infection. TCRdb re-analysed the 5' RACE reads in MiXCR, keeping a single row per CDR3 protein. The table lists roughly 32,000 distinct CDR3 sequences, 8% to 9.5% of them singletons. Sequencing used whole blood. Every receptor here comes from an adult who was a healthcare worker with PCR-confirmed SARS-CoV-2 infection or an uninfected control (not recorded which).

In its sample, this clonotype was seen a few times. A read error may produce the germline difference seen at one junction end. The chain joins TRBV7-7 to TRBJ2-1; TRBD2 matches 7 bases. Looked up from germline, CDR1 is SSHAT and CDR2 is FNYEAQ (reference sequence). The CDR3 consists of 15 residues. CDR3 sequence (DNA): TGTGCTAGCAGCCGAGAAGCGGGGATGTCGTATGAGCAGTTCTTC. Translation gives CASSREAGMSYEQFF.

This clonotype was counted many times. V usage is TRBV14 and J usage is TRBJ2-5; 7 bases match TRBD2. CDR3 length: 15 amino acids. The germline CDR1 and CDR2 sequences are SGHDN and FVKESK. V gave up 1 base and J gave up 1 base; unmatched junction bases: 3. DNA for the CDR3: TGTGCCAGCAGCCAAGGGGGGAGGGCCCAAGAGACCCAGTACTTC. Protein sequence: CASSQGGRAQETQYF.

The chain combines TRBV9 with TRBJ2-6; unclear D gene. The germline CDR1 and CDR2 sequences are SGDLS and YYNGEE. This CDR3 spans 16 amino acids. The ends were cut back, 3 bases at V and 3 bases at J, with 13 bases in the middle. CDR3 in DNA: TGTGCCAGCAGCGCCCTCGTCCTCTTTGGGGCCAACGTCCTGACTTTC. Translating gives CASSALVLFGANVLTF.

This clonotype was found a few times. The chain couples TRBV25-1 to TRBJ2-3; D is perhaps TRBD1 or TRBD2 (5 bases each). CDR1 is MGHDK and CDR2 is SYGVNS in the germline V gene. This CDR3 comprises 16 residues. Trimming stripped 5 bases from V and 3 bases from J, with 18 bases between. CDR3 residues: CASSPRGVGRTDTQYF. The CDR3 nucleotides read TGTGCCAGCAGTCCCAGAGGGGTTGGGCGGACAGATACGCAGTATTTT.

Of note for this clonotype: Sequence at one end of the junction differs from germline and may be a read error. V usage is TRBV7-7 and J usage is TRBJ2-5; perhaps TRBD2 as D (6 bases). Per germline, CDR1 SSHAT and CDR2 FNYEAQ (reference sequence). CDR3 length: 14 amino acids. CDR3 protein: CASSFRLVEETQYF. CDR3 sequence (DNA): TGTGCTAGCAGCTTTAGACTAGTAGAAGAGACCCAGTACTTC.

This clonotype appeared once. CDR3 residues: CASSVESRVTYGYTF. Written as DNA, the CDR3 is TGTGCCAGCAGCGTAGAGAGCAGGGTTACCTATGGCTACACCTTC. The chain uses TRBV9 and TRBJ1-2, with D perhaps TRBD1 (5 bases). Germline values: CDR1 SGDLS, CDR2 YYNGEE. Trimming left V 0 bases short and J 4 bases short, with 13 bases between. CDR3 length: 15 amino acids. Based on the CDR3 plus reference TRBV9 and TRBJ1-2, the full variable domain is DSGVTQTPKHLITATGQRVTLRCSPRSGDLSVYWYQQSLDQGLQFLIQYYNGEERAKGNILERFSAQQFPDLHSELNLSSLELGDSALYFCASSVESRVTYGYTFGSGTRLTVV.

In its sample, this clonotype was seen many times. The chain links TRBV7-2 to TRBJ2-5; D unclear. Trimming took 5 bases from V and 0 from J, leaving 4 bases between them. This CDR3 has 12 residues. The germline gives CDR1 SGHTA, CDR2 FQGNSA. The CDR3 nucleotides read TGTGCCAGCAGCCCCTACCAAGAGACCCAGTACTTC. Translation gives CASSPYQETQYF.

This clonotype was counted at least ten times. The chain has TRBV5-4 and TRBJ1-4; D is perhaps TRBD1 (5 bases). V gave up 3 bases and J gave up 0 bases, with 15 bases separating them. The CDR3 consists of 17 residues. Per the germline V gene, CDR1 is SGHNT and CDR2 is YYREEE (reference sequence). The CDR3 nucleotides read TGTGCCAGCAGCTCGTGGAGGGGTATTGCAACTAATGAAAAACTGTTTTTT. Amino acids: CASSSWRGIATNEKLFF.

The genes are TRBV7-2 and TRBJ1-2; possible D gene TRBD1, 6 bases. The germline V and J ends were trimmed by 1 base and 10 bases, with 10 bases remaining between them. Germline assignment: CDR1 SGHTA and CDR2 FQGNSA. The CDR3 totals 12 residues. CDR3 sequence: CASSLGQADYTF. The CDR3 DNA reads as TGTGCCAGCAGCTTAGGACAGGCGGACTACACCTTC.

This clonotype is labeled as medium-sized. The J gene is TRBJ1-1, the V gene TRBV27; tentatively, D is TRBD1 (5 bases). The V gene lost 0 bases and the J gene lost 5 bases, with 10 bases spanning the gap. Germline CDR1 is MNHEY and CDR2 is SMNVEV (reference sequence). CDR3 length: 14 residues. The CDR3 loop reads CASSLSRGTTEAFF. In nucleotides, the CDR3 is TGTGCCAGCAGTTTATCACGGGGGACGACTGAAGCTTTCTTT.

This clonotype was found many times. The gene calls are TRBV13 and TRBJ2-1; TRBD2 aligns across 11 bases. Germline V gene sequence: CDR1 PRHDT, CDR2 FYEKMQ (reference sequence). V was clipped by 5 bases and J by 7 bases; unmatched bases: 7. The CDR3 has 15 amino acids. The DNA for the CDR3 is TGTGCCAGCAGCCTTGATCTAGCGGGGGGTAATGAGCAGTTCTTC. It codes for CASSLDLAGGNEQFF.

The rearrangement links TRBV18 to TRBJ1-4; 9 bases map to TRBD1. V lost 3 bases and J lost 8; bases outside the gene matches: 7. There are 15 residues in the CDR3. Germline V CDR1 and CDR2: KGHSH, LQKENI. The CDR3 loop reads CASSPLTGGEEKLFF. The CDR3 DNA sequence: TGTGCCAGCTCACCGCTGACAGGGGGTGAGGAAAAACTGTTTTTT.

This chain links TRBV7-2 with TRBJ2-5, with D perhaps TRBD2 (5 bases). The germline gives CDR1 SGHTA, CDR2 FQGNSA. CDR3 length: 13 amino acids. Trimming took 3 bases from V and 4 from J, leaving 9 bases between them. The CDR3: CASSFRGGETQYF. CDR3 coding DNA: TGTGCCAGCAGCTTCCGGGGTGGAGAGACCCAGTACTTC.

The table lists this clonotype with many counts. J is TRBJ2-7 and V is TRBV5-6, with unresolved D. The germline gives CDR1 SGHDT, CDR2 YYEEEE. The CDR3 sequence is 13 residues long. V was cut by 2 bases and J by 2 bases, with 8 bases left in between. The CDR3 DNA is TGTGCCAGCAGCTTCAGGTTCACCTACGAGCAGTACTTC. Its protein is CASSFRFTYEQYF.

This clonotype was seen repeatedly, ten times or more. The gene calls are TRBV3-1 and TRBJ2-1; unclear D gene. Germline V gives CDR1 LGHDT, CDR2 YNNKEL (reference sequence). The CDR3 has 14 residues. V was clipped by 0 bases and J by 9 bases, with 12 bases between them. The CDR3 bases are TGTGCCAGCAGCCAAGAGGGGTATTCTGGTGAGCAGTTCTTC. This encodes CASSQEGYSGEQFF.

This clonotype occurred many times. The chain has TRBV6-1 and TRBJ2-3, with D unclear. This CDR3 has 15 amino acids. V lost 5 bases and J lost 3, with 15 bases in between. Per the germline V gene, CDR1 is MNHNS and CDR2 is SASEGT. CDR3 coding DNA: TGTGCCAGCAGTAACCGGAAAAGGTCGACAGATACGCAGTATTTT. Protein sequence: CASSNRKRSTDTQYF.

Many counts were recorded for this clonotype. V gene TRBV5-3 combines with J gene TRBJ2-1; 12 bases match TRBD2. TRBV5-3 is an open reading frame, and its role is uncertain. V was clipped by 1 base and J by 5 bases; unmatched bases: 22. The CDR3 length is 22 residues. The CDR3 sequence: CARSLTGGGRLAGVPLNNEQFF. The CDR3 DNA follows: TGTGCCAGAAGCTTGACAGGGGGCGGGCGACTAGCGGGGGTCCCGCTCAACAATGAGCAGTTCTTC.

This clonotype has ten or more counts. The chain has TRBV10-2 and TRBJ1-6; D is uncertain. Germline loops: CDR1 WSHSY, CDR2 SAAADI. V shed 10 bases and J shed 6 bases, with 13 bases lying between them. CDR3 length: 13 amino acids. The CDR3 DNA is TGCGCCACTGGACTAGGACGTAATTCACCCCTCCACTTT. This gives the protein CATGLGRNSPLHF.

The table lists this clonotype with a few counts. The chain uses TRBV9 and TRBJ2-2, with TRBD2 matching over 12 bases. The CDR3 sequence is 19 residues long. Trimming took 4 bases from V and 7 from J; bases not matched to a gene: 17. Germline CDR1 reads SGDLS; CDR2 reads YYNGEE. For the CDR3, the DNA is TGTGCCAGCAGCTTCCCTATCCCGGGACTAGCGGGCTTACGCGGGGAGCTGTTTTTT. As protein: CASSFPIPGLAGLRGELFF.

At least ten counts were recorded for this clonotype. The chain combines TRBV7-2 with TRBJ2-7; TRBD2 aligns across 8 bases. The CDR3 is 17 residues long. The ends lost 1 base at V and 5 bases at J; junction bases unmatched: 13. The germline gives CDR1 SGHTA, CDR2 FQGNSA. The CDR3 coding sequence is TGTGCCAGCAGCTTAGAAAGGGGAGCGGGGGCGCGGAACGAGCAGTACTTC. It specifies CASSLERGAGARNEQYF.

Many counts were recorded for this clonotype. The chain joins TRBV5-1 to TRBJ2-7; D is uncertain. Trimming left V 2 bases short and J 3 bases short, with 27 bases between. The CDR3 sequence is 19 residues long. CDR1 and CDR2 from the germline V gene are SGHRS and YFSETQ. CDR3 bases: TGCGCCAGCAGCTTTTACCTATCGTCGGGCGATAACTCTCTCTACGAGCAGTACTTC. This sequence encodes CASSFYLSSGDNSLYEQYF.

This clonotype has a handful of counts. V and J are TRBV29-1 and TRBJ2-4, with unresolved D. V shed 4 bases and J shed 10 bases, with 8 bases lying between them. This CDR3 has 10 residues. Germline CDR1 SQVTM, CDR2 ANQGSEA. The CDR3 DNA reads TGCAGCGTTGTGTCCGCGATTCAGTACTTC. Translation: CSVVSAIQYF.

This clonotype occurred many times. The chain uses TRBV24-1 and TRBJ1-5; D perhaps matches TRBD1 (6 bases). The V end lost 6 bases, the J end lost 8 bases, and 19 bases lay between the germline ends. Per the germline V gene, CDR1 is KGHDR and CDR2 is SFDVKD. This CDR3 has 15 amino acids. The CDR3 loop is CATSTPGEDEEPQHF. The CDR3 DNA reads TGTGCCACCAGTACCCCAGGGGAGGATGAGGAGCCCCAGCATTTT.

This clonotype ranks as medium-sized (0.01 to 0.1%). The chain uses TRBV27 and TRBJ1-4; TRBD1 aligns across 10 bases. Germline assignment: CDR1 MNHEY and CDR2 SMNVEV (reference sequence). J lost 6 bases, V lost 5 bases, and 6 bases had no gene match. The CDR3 extends over 15 amino acids. The CDR3 coding sequence is TGTGCCAGCAGTCCGACAGGGGGCAGGGATGAAAAACTGTTTTTT. Translated, it gives CASSPTGGRDEKLFF.

This clonotype has a handful of counts. The chain links TRBV7-9 to TRBJ2-3; 7 bases map to TRBD1. V was clipped by 5 bases and J by 3 bases; unmatched bases: 2. Germline V lookup: CDR1 SEHNR, CDR2 FQNEAQ (reference sequence). CDR3 size: 13 residues. The CDR3 DNA reads TGTGCCAGCAGCGACAGGGTTACAGATACGCAGTATTTT. It is translated as CASSDRVTDTQYF.

This chain links TRBV7-3 with TRBJ2-7; tentatively, D is TRBD1 or TRBD2 (5 bases each). With 5 bases removed from V and 6 bases from J, the gap between germline ends came to 14 bases. This CDR3 has 13 amino acids. Germline CDR1 SGHTA, CDR2 FQGTGA. CDR3: CASSVQGDSEQYF. The CDR3 DNA is TGTGCCAGCAGCGTCCAGGGAGACAGCGAGCAGTACTTC.